The clone carrying this T cell receptor (beta chain) was observed a handful of times. PCR was performed a second time for about 7 to 12 cycles using a sample-barcoded 5' primer and a J-beta primer mix. Every individual sample yielded 2.5 million or more paired-end reads (each containing CDR3). TCRdb used MiXCR to reprocess the 5' RACE reads, holding one entry per CDR3 protein. The sample has approximately 1.5 million distinct CDR3 sequences; 40% to 45% are singletons. The ends were cut back, 6 bases at V and 3 bases at J, with 18 bases in the middle. The germline V gene encodes CDR1 DFQATT and CDR2 SNEGSKA (reference sequence). The CDR3 length is 15 residues. These data come from a study of blood T cells in healthy people across ages.

V usage is TRBV20-1 and J usage is TRBJ2-1; D assignment may be TRBD1 or TRBD2 (6 bases each). The receptor's source is a woman aged 18-35 years in good health. Material for sequencing was blood. CDR3 in amino acids: CSAIGGSIIYNEQFF. The CDR3 nucleotides are TGCAGTGCAATCGGGGGCTCCATCATCTACAATGAGCAGTTCTTC.